The sequence of this T cell receptor (beta chain) was determined in a study of cytomegalovirus exposure and HLA in healthy donors. The PCR had 60 Vbeta and 13 Jbeta primers. The protocol was immunoSEQ multiplex PCR, while the TCRdb copy is restricted to in-frame clones and leaves out a portion. The sample lists 83,000 or so clones, approximately 79% occurring once. The sample consisted of PBMCs. The receptor was derived from a female donor in good health and CMV-seronegative.

The CDR3 DNA sequence: TGTGCCAGCAGCTTAGGACAGGGGGCTTCGGATGAGCAGTTCTTC. Protein sequence: CASSLGQGASDEQFF. The gene calls are TRBV11-3 and TRBJ2-1; TRBD1 matches at 10 bases. V lost 1 base and J lost 8; bases outside the gene matches: 5. This CDR3 is built from 15 residues. Germline V gives CDR1 SGHNT, CDR2 YENEEA.